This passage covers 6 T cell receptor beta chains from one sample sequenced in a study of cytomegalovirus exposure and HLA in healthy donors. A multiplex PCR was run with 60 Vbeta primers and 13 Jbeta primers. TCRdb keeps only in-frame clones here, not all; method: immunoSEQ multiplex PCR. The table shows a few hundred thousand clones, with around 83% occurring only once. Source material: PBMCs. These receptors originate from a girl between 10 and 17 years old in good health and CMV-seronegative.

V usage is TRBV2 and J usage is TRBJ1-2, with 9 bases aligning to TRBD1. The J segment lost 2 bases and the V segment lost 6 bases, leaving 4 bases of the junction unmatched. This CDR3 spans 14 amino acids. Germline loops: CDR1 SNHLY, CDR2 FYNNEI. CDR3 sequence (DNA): TGTGCCAGCAGGGGACAGGGTGAGAACTATGGCTACACCTTC. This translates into CASRGQGENYGYTF. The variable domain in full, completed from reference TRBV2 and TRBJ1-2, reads EPEVTQTPSHQVTQMGQEVILRCVPISNHLYFYWYRQILGQKVEFLVSFYNNEISEKSEIFDDQFSVERPDGSNFTLKIRSTKLEDSAMYFCASRGQGENYGYTFGSGTRLTVV.

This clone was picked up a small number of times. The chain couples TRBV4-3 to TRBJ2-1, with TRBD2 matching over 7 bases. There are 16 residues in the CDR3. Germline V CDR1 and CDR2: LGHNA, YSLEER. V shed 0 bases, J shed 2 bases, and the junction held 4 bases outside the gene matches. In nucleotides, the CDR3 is TGCGCCAGCAGCCAAGATATGGGGGGGGCCTACAATGAGCAGTTCTTC. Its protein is CASSQDMGGAYNEQFF.

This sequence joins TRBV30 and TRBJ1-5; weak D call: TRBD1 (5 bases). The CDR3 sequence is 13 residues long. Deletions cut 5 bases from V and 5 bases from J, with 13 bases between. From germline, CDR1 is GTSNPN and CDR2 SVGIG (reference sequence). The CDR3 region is CAWRTGNHQPQHF. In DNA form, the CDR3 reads TGTGCCTGGCGAACAGGAAATCATCAGCCCCAGCATTTT.

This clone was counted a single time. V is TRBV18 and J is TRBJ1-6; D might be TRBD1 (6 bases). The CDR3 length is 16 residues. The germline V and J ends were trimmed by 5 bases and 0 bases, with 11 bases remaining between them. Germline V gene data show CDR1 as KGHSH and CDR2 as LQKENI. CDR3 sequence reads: CASSNDRSSYNSPLHF. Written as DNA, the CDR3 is TGTGCCAGCTCAAATGACAGGAGCTCCTATAATTCACCCCTCCACTTT.

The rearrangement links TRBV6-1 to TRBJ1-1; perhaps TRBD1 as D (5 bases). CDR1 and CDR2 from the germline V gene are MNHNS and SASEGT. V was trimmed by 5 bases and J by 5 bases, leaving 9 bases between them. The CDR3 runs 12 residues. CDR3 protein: CASSRGGTEAFF. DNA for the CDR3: TGTGCCAGCAGTCGGGGGGGGACTGAAGCTTTCTTT.

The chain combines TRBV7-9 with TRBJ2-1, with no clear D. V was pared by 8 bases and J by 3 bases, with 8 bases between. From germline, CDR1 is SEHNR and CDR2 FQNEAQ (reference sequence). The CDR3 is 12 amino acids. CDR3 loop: CASYTDYNEQFF. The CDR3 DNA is TGTGCCAGCTACACAGACTACAATGAGCAGTTCTTC.